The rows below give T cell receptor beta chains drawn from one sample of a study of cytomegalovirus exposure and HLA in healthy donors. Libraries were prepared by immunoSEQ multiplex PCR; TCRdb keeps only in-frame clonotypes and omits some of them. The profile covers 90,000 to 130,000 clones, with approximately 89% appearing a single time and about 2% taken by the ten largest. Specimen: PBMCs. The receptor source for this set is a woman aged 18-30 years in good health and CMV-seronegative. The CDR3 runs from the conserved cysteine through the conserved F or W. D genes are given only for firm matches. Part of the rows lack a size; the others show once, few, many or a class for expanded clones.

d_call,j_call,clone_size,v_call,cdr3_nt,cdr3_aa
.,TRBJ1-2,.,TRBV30,TGTGCCTGGGACGGGGGGGTCTATGGCTACACCTTC,CAWDGGVYGYTF
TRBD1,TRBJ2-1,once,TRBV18,TGTGCCAGCTCACCACCCGGGACAGTTTACAATGAGCAGTTCTTC,CASSPPGTVYNEQFF
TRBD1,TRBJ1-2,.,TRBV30,TGTGCCTGGAGTGGCGATGGGACAGGAAATGGCTACACCTTC,CAWSGDGTGNGYTF
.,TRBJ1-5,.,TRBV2,TGTGCCAGCAGTGAATCCCCAAATCAGCCCCAGCATTTT,CASSESPNQPQHF
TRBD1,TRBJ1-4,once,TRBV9,TGTGCCAGCAGCGTAGGTGGGACAGGGGGTGAAAAACTGTTTTTT,CASSVGGTGGEKLFF
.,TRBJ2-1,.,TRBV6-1,TGTGCCAGCTCCGCCCGGGGCTCCTACAATGAGCAGTTCTTC,CASSARGSYNEQFF
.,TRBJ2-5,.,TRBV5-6,TGTGCCAGCAGCTCCCCAAGGGACTTGGAGAAGACCCAGTACTTC,CASSSPRDLEKTQYF
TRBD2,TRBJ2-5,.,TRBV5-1,TGCGCCAGCAGCTTGCCCGACGGGACTAGCGGGAGACCAGAGACCCAGTACTTC,CASSLPDGTSGRPETQYF
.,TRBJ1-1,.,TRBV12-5,TGTGCTAGTGGTTTGGGACAGGACGGCACTGAAGCTTTCTTT,CASGLGQDGTEAFF
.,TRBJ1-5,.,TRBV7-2,TGTGCCAGCACCGTAGGGGCGGCCCATCAGCCCCAGCATTTT,CASTVGAAHQPQHF
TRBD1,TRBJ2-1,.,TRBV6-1,TGTGCCAGCAGACGACAGGGGGCCGGTAATGAGCAGTTCTTC,CASRRQGAGNEQFF
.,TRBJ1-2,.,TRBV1,TGCACCAGCAGCCAGGGACAGGGGAGCTATGGCTACACCTTC,CTSSQGQGSYGYTF
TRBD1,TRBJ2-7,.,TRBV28,TGTGCCAGCAGTTTTTTCTCTATACGGACAGGTTATAGCTCCTACGAGCAGTACTTC,CASSFFSIRTGYSSYEQYF
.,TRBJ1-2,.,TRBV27,TGTGCCAGCAGTCCGGAGGGCGTCTATGGCTACACCTTC,CASSPEGVYGYTF
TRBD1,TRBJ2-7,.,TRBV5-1,TGCGCCAGCAGCTTGGACAGGGGCTACGAGCAGTACTTC,CASSLDRGYEQYF
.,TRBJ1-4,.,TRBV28,TGTGCCAGCAGCCCGACAGGATCTAATGAAAAACTGTTTTTT,CASSPTGSNEKLFF
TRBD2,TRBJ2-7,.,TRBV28,TGTGCCAGTTGCCCTGGCGGGGGGGCCTACGAGCAGTACTTC,CASCPGGGAYEQYF
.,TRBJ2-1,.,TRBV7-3,TGTGCCAGCAGCGCCGGGACATTATCCTACAATGAGCAGTTCTTC,CASSAGTLSYNEQFF
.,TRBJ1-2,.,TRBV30,TGTGCCTGGAGTGTGTCGGGGTTC,CAWSVSGF
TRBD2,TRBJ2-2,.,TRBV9,TGTGCCAGCAGCGCCCAGTCGGCGGGAGGTACCGGGGAGCTGTTTTTT,CASSAQSAGGTGELFF
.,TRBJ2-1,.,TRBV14,TGTGCCAGCAGCCTTTCCAGGGATCACCCTGAGCAGTTCTTC,CASSLSRDHPEQFF
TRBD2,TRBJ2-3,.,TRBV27,TGTGCCAGCAGACTAGCGGGTCGCGCGAGGGATACGCAGTATTTT,CASRLAGRARDTQYF
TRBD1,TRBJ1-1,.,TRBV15,TGTGCCACCAGCAGAGTTACAGGGGACACTGAAGCTTTCTTT,CATSRVTGDTEAFF
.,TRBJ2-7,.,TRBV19,TGTGCCAAGTCTCACAGATATACCTACGAGCAGTACTTC,CAKSHRYTYEQYF
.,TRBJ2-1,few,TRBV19,TGTGCCAGTGGCTTAGCGGTCAATGAGCAGTTCTTC,CASGLAVNEQFF
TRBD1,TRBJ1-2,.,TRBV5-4,TGTGCCAGCAGCGCGGGACAGGGGGTGGGTCAGAACTATGGCTACACCTTC,CASSAGQGVGQNYGYTF
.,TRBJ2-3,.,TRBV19,TGTGCCAGTAGTATAGTTCGGACTCTCACAGATACGCAGTATTTT,CASSIVRTLTDTQYF
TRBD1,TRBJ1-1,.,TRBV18,TGTGCCAGCTCACCGCGACAGGGGGCGCTTCTCACTGAAGCTTTCTTT,CASSPRQGALLTEAFF
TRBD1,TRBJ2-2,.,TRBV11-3,TGTGCCAGCAGCCCGGACAGGGGGCGGGGCGGGGAGCTGTTTTTT,CASSPDRGRGGELFF
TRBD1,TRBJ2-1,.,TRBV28,TGTGCCAGCCGGGACAGGGCCGTCAATGAGCAGTTCTTC,CASRDRAVNEQFF
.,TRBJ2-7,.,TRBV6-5,TGTGCCAGCTGGGGGCTCCACTCCTACGAGCAGTACTTC,CASWGLHSYEQYF
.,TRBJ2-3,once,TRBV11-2,TGTGCCAGCAGCGGCACTCCAGGCAACACAGATACGCAGTATTTT,CASSGTPGNTDTQYF
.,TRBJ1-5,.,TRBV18,TGTGCCAGCTCTGTGCTCGGGGGCAATCAGCCCCAGCATTTT,CASSVLGGNQPQHF
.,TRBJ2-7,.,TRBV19,TGTGCCAGTAGTACTAGAACAGGGACGTACGAGCAGTACTTC,CASSTRTGTYEQYF
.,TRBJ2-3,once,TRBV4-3,TGCGCCAGCAGCCAAGCGGGAGTCGGGGTGCCAGATACGCAGTATTTT,CASSQAGVGVPDTQYF
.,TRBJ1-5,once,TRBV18,TGTGCCAGCTCACGAGCAGGGATTCAGAATCAGCCCCAGCATTTT,CASSRAGIQNQPQHF
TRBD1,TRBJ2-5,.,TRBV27,TGTGCCAGCAGTCTCACTCCCGACAGGGAGCGTGAGACCCAGTACTTC,CASSLTPDRERETQYF